The 5 T cell receptor beta chains presented below share a single source sample, sequenced in a study of CD4 and CD8 cells across lung adenocarcinoma regions. TCRdb reprocessed the PCR reads via MiXCR and lists one record per CDR3 protein. The data contain about 2,400 distinct CDR3 sequences, around 50% of them singletons. Sequenced: CD4+ T cells from the center of a lung tumor. The receptor set was obtained from a female donor with lung adenocarcinoma. The CD4 and CD8 labels of this study may be unreliable.

A note on this clonotype: At one end the junction does not follow the germline gene, possibly because of a read error. This sequence joins TRBV10-2 and TRBJ2-5; possible D gene TRBD2, 7 bases. The CDR3 runs to 18 residues. The germline CDR1 and CDR2 sequences are WSHSY and SAAADI. Here the CDR3 DNA reads TGCGCCAGCAGTGAGTCGGGTGGGGGAGGGGGTGGCCCAGAGACGCAGTACTTT. Amino acids: CASSESGGGGGGPETQYF.

The chain recombines TRBV6-1 with TRBJ2-1, with 10 bases that match TRBD1. This CDR3 is built from 13 residues. V gave up 6 bases and J gave up 10 bases; unmatched junction bases: 6. The germline gives CDR1 MNHNS, CDR2 SASEGT. The CDR3 protein is CASRGQGSYEQFF. The CDR3 DNA sequence: TGTGCCAGCAGGGGACAGGGGAGTTACGAGCAGTTCTTC.

By frequency in the sample, this clonotype is large. The CDR3 region is CASSSTTGVWTDTQYF. DNA of the CDR3: TGTGCCAGCAGCTCAACAACAGGGGTATGGACAGATACGCAGTATTTT. This chain connects TRBV7-2 to TRBJ2-3; 7 bases match TRBD1. The J segment lost 3 bases and the V segment lost 4 bases, leaving 10 bases of the junction unmatched. The germline gives CDR1 SGHTA, CDR2 FQGNSA. The CDR3 has 16 amino acids.

The chain uses TRBV6-1 and TRBJ2-3; 9 nucleotides agree with TRBD2. Trimming at V came to 3 bases and at J to 7 bases, leaving 8 bases not matched to a gene. CDR3 length: 15 residues. Germline lookup yields CDR1 MNHNS and CDR2 SASEGT. In nucleotides, the CDR3 is TGTGCCAGCAGTGAGGTAGCGGGAGCCAAAAATACGCAGTATTTT. It specifies CASSEVAGAKNTQYF.

The V and J genes are TRBV27 and TRBJ2-3; D is possibly TRBD1 (6 bases). CDR3 length equals 12 residues. The germline gives CDR1 MNHEY, CDR2 SMNVEV (reference sequence). Trimming stripped 4 bases from V and 6 bases from J, with 8 bases between. The DNA for the CDR3 is TGTGCCAGCAGTTACAGGGATGATACGCAGTATTTT. It translates to CASSYRDDTQYF.